A selection of T cell receptor beta chains follows, all from one sample in a study of cytomegalovirus exposure and HLA in healthy donors. Assay: immunoSEQ multiplex PCR; the TCRdb copy retains only in-frame clones and omits some. The sample includes 280,000 or so clones, around nine tenths of them seen just once. Sequenced sample: PBMCs. Every receptor here comes from a woman younger than 30 in good health and CMV-seronegative. The CDR3 runs from the conserved cysteine through the conserved F or W. The D gene is left open where the match is weak. Only part of the rows carry a size: once, few, many, or a class if the clone is expanded.

CDR3aa: CASSPGADYEQYF; CDR3nt: TGTGCCAGCAGCCCAGGAGCGGACTACGAGCAGTACTTC; abundance: -; j_gene: TRBJ2-7; d_gene: -; v_gene: TRBV13
CDR3aa: CASSSRQGNVNTEAFF; CDR3nt: TGTGCCAGCAGCTCTAGACAGGGAAATGTTAACACTGAAGCTTTCTTT; abundance: -; j_gene: TRBJ1-1; d_gene: TRBD1; v_gene: TRBV5-4
CDR3aa: CASSFSLNQGMGSYEQYF; CDR3nt: TGTGCCAGCAGCTTTTCCCTAAACCAGGGGATGGGCTCCTACGAGCAGTACTTC; abundance: -; j_gene: TRBJ2-7; d_gene: -; v_gene: TRBV7-8
CDR3aa: CATSRNSGRAPDTQYF; CDR3nt: TGTGCCACCAGCAGAAACAGCGGGAGGGCCCCAGATACGCAGTATTTT; abundance: -; j_gene: TRBJ2-3; d_gene: TRBD2; v_gene: TRBV15
CDR3aa: CASSLELAGVTRQFF; CDR3nt: TGCGCCAGCAGCTTGGAACTAGCGGGAGTCACACGGCAGTTCTTC; abundance: -; j_gene: TRBJ2-1; d_gene: TRBD2; v_gene: TRBV5-1
CDR3aa: CASSEPGSGDEQYF; CDR3nt: TGCGCCAGCAGTGAGCCCGGTTCCGGGGACGAGCAGTACTTC; abundance: -; j_gene: TRBJ2-7; d_gene: -; v_gene: TRBV10-1
CDR3aa: CAWSARQDDGYTF; CDR3nt: TGTGCCTGGAGTGCCCGACAGGACGATGGCTACACCTTC; abundance: few; j_gene: TRBJ1-2; d_gene: -; v_gene: TRBV30
CDR3aa: CASSTDRESEAFF; CDR3nt: TGTGCCAGCTCAACCGACAGGGAGAGTGAAGCTTTCTTT; abundance: -; j_gene: TRBJ1-1; d_gene: TRBD1; v_gene: TRBV18
CDR3aa: CASSLGQGKGYTF; CDR3nt: TGTGCCAGCAGTCTGGGACAGGGGAAGGGCTACACCTTC; abundance: few; j_gene: TRBJ1-2; d_gene: TRBD1; v_gene: TRBV27
CDR3aa: CASSLRSSYNEQFF; CDR3nt: TGTGCCAGCAGCTTGCGGAGCTCCTACAATGAGCAGTTCTTC; abundance: -; j_gene: TRBJ2-1; d_gene: -; v_gene: TRBV7-2
CDR3aa: CASSYARTGGSYGYTF; CDR3nt: TGTGCCAGCAGTTACGCCCGGACAGGGGGAAGCTATGGCTACACCTTC; abundance: -; j_gene: TRBJ1-2; d_gene: TRBD1; v_gene: TRBV6-5
CDR3aa: CASGRLSIDTQYF; CDR3nt: TGTGCCAGCGGGCGTCTAAGCATAGATACGCAGTATTTT; abundance: -; j_gene: TRBJ2-3; d_gene: -; v_gene: TRBV28
CDR3aa: CASSLSGTNKETQYF; CDR3nt: TGTGCCAGCAGCCTCAGCGGGACTAACAAAGAGACCCAGTACTTC; abundance: -; j_gene: TRBJ2-5; d_gene: TRBD2; v_gene: TRBV9
CDR3aa: CASSLGVSSGQYF; CDR3nt: TGTGCCAGCAGTTTAGGAGTGTCGTCGGGGCAGTACTTC; abundance: once; j_gene: TRBJ2-7; d_gene: -; v_gene: TRBV28
CDR3aa: CASRVDRVSNQPQHF; CDR3nt: TGTGCCAGCAGGGTAGACAGGGTTAGCAATCAGCCCCAGCATTTT; abundance: -; j_gene: TRBJ1-5; d_gene: TRBD1; v_gene: TRBV27
CDR3aa: CASLMTGLIDQPQHF; CDR3nt: TGTGCCAGCCTTATGACAGGGCTGATTGATCAGCCCCAGCATTTT; abundance: -; j_gene: TRBJ1-5; d_gene: TRBD1; v_gene: TRBV19
CDR3aa: CASSFGTSGSETQYF; CDR3nt: TGTGCCAGCAGCTTTGGGACTAGCGGGAGTGAGACCCAGTACTTC; abundance: -; j_gene: TRBJ2-5; d_gene: TRBD2; v_gene: TRBV13
CDR3aa: CASSGQGASQPQHF; CDR3nt: TGTGCCAGCAGTGGACAGGGGGCAAGTCAGCCCCAGCATTTT; abundance: -; j_gene: TRBJ1-5; d_gene: TRBD1; v_gene: TRBV9
CDR3aa: CASSLSRGVVETQYF; CDR3nt: TGTGCCAGCAGTTTATCACGGGGAGTCGTGGAGACCCAGTACTTC; abundance: -; j_gene: TRBJ2-5; d_gene: -; v_gene: TRBV28
CDR3aa: CASSPGLASPYNEQFF; CDR3nt: TGTGCCAGCAGTCCCGGACTAGCTAGTCCGTACAATGAGCAGTTCTTC; abundance: -; j_gene: TRBJ2-1; d_gene: TRBD2; v_gene: TRBV27